A selection of T cell receptor beta chains follows, all from one sample in a study of beta chain features in type 1 diabetes. TCRdb's copy holds only in-frame clones and misses some; the assay was immunoSEQ multiplex PCR. The table shows fewer than 15,000 clones, with roughly 60% occurring only once. Material for sequencing was stem cell memory CD4+ T cells from blood. The receptors derive from a woman younger than 30 with type 1 diabetes. CDR3s include the opening cysteine and the closing phenylalanine or tryptophan. A D gene is named only where the DNA matches it firmly. Not all rows give a size; the values are once, few, many and, for expanded clones, a class.

V gene	J gene	D gene	clone size	CDR3 DNA	CDR3 protein
TRBV10-3	TRBJ2-1	-	-	TGTGCCATCAGTGACCTAGCGTCCTACAATGAGCAGTTCTTC	CAISDLASYNEQFF
TRBV18	TRBJ2-1	TRBD1	-	TGTGCCAGCTCACCACGAACAGGACAGGGTCTCAATGAGCAGTTCTTC	CASSPRTGQGLNEQFF
TRBV5-1	TRBJ2-2	-	few	TGCGCCAGCAGCTCCCAGGCCATGAACACCGGGGAGCTGTTTTTT	CASSSQAMNTGELFF
TRBV29-1	TRBJ2-2	-	few	TGCAGCGTTCGGCCTGCGGGCTCTCAAGCTGGGGAGCTGTTTTTT	CSVRPAGSQAGELFF
TRBV5-1	TRBJ2-5	TRBD2	-	TGCGCCAGCAGCTTGGGATTAGCGGGGTTCCAAGAGACCCAGTACTTC	CASSLGLAGFQETQYF
TRBV4-3	TRBJ2-4	-	few	TGCGCCAGCAGCCAAGGAGTCTTAAACATTCAGTACTTC	CASSQGVLNIQYF
TRBV7-2	TRBJ2-5	TRBD2	once	TGTGCCAGCAGCTTTAGTTCCGGGACTAGGGGAGAGACCCAGTACTTC	CASSFSSGTRGETQYF
TRBV5-4	TRBJ2-3	-	-	TGTGCCAGCAGCCCCGGTGGCCGCCGGGACACAGATACGCAGTATTTT	CASSPGGRRDTDTQYF
TRBV11-2	TRBJ2-1	-	few	TGTGCCAGCAGCCGGGACTCCCGGTACAATGAGCAGTTCTTC	CASSRDSRYNEQFF
TRBV6-1	TRBJ1-2	-	-	TGTGCCAGCACCATCGATACAGGCTACTATGGCTACACCTTC	CASTIDTGYYGYTF
TRBV5-1	TRBJ2-2	TRBD2	-	TGCGCCAGCAGCCCGGGACTAGCGGGGAACACCGGGGAGCTGTTTTTT	CASSPGLAGNTGELFF
TRBV4-1	TRBJ2-2	TRBD2	-	TGCGCCAGCAGCCAGTATTTAAGCGGGGGCACCGGGGAGCTGTTTTTT	CASSQYLSGGTGELFF
TRBV6-5	TRBJ2-2	TRBD1	-	TGTGCCAGCAGCCGGGACAGGGTTAACACCGGGGAGCTGTTTTTT	CASSRDRVNTGELFF
TRBV7-2	TRBJ2-7	TRBD2	-	TGTGCCAGCAGCTTAAGCAGCGGGATCTACGAGCAGTACTTC	CASSLSSGIYEQYF
TRBV7-6	TRBJ2-5	-	few	TGTGCCAGCAGCTTCTTCCTGGAGACCCAGTACTTC	CASSFFLETQYF
TRBV9	TRBJ2-3	TRBD2	-	TGTGCCAGCAGCGAGAGCGTAGCGGGAGGGCTCGGAGATACGCAGTATTTT	CASSESVAGGLGDTQYF
TRBV30	TRBJ2-4	-	-	TGTGCCTGGATCTCGTGGGGGCGCGGGATTCAGTACTTC	CAWISWGRGIQYF
TRBV4-3	TRBJ1-2	-	-	TGCGCCAGCAGCCAAGATGTAGGGGGAAACTATGGCTACACCTTC	CASSQDVGGNYGYTF
TRBV15	TRBJ2-3	TRBD1	-	TGTGCCACCAGCAGACAACAGGGGTCCGATACGCAGTATTTT	CATSRQQGSDTQYF
TRBV30	TRBJ2-1	-	-	TGTGCCTGGAGTCTTAACACGGGACAGTTCTTC	CAWSLNTGQFF
TRBV6-6	TRBJ2-5	-	few	TGTGCCAGCAGACAACAGCAAGAGACCCAGTACTTC	CASRQQQETQYF
TRBV4-3	TRBJ2-5	-	-	TGCGCCAGCAGCCAAGATCGAGGGTTCGGGACCCAGTACTTC	CASSQDRGFGTQYF
TRBV2	TRBJ1-6	-	-	TGTGCCAGCAGTGATAGGGGAGGGGATTCACCCCTCCACTTT	CASSDRGGDSPLHF
TRBV7-7	TRBJ2-5	-	-	TGTGCTAGCAGCCGGGTACCGGGGGTAGAGACCCAGTACTTC	CASSRVPGVETQYF
TRBV28	TRBJ2-3	-	-	TGTGCCAGCACCCCGACTTCGGTCACGCAGTATTTT	CASTPTSVTQYF
TRBV28	TRBJ2-7	TRBD1	-	TGTGCCAGCAGTCCGGCCGGGACAGCCTACGAGCAGTACTTC	CASSPAGTAYEQYF
TRBV5-1	TRBJ2-7	-	-	TGCGCCAGCAGCTTATTGGCCGACAGGCTTCCCTACGAGCAGTACTTC	CASSLLADRLPYEQYF
TRBV2	TRBJ2-3	TRBD2	-	TGTGCCAGCACTAGGGGACTAGCAGACACAGATACGCAGTATTTT	CASTRGLADTDTQYF
TRBV10-3	TRBJ2-5	TRBD2	-	TGTGCCATAGGGACTAGCGGGGGTGAGACCCAGTACTTC	CAIGTSGGETQYF
TRBV7-9	TRBJ2-5	TRBD1	-	TGTGCCAGCAGCTTAGTGAGGGGGCTCAGGACCCAGTACTTC	CASSLVRGLRTQYF
TRBV7-2	TRBJ1-1	TRBD1	-	TGTGCCAGCAGTTCACAGGGGAACCTTGAAGCTTTCTTT	CASSSQGNLEAFF
TRBV4-3	TRBJ1-2	-	few	TGCGCCAGCAGCCAAGATTCGCAGTTAACATATGGCTACACCTTC	CASSQDSQLTYGYTF
TRBV14	TRBJ2-2	-	-	TGTGCCAGCCAAGGGAGGAGTACCGGGGAGCTGTTTTTT	CASQGRSTGELFF
TRBV18	TRBJ1-1	TRBD1	once	TGTGCCAGCTCACTTAATATGAGACAGGGGGCCGGTTCGGTAGCTTTCTTT	CASSLNMRQGAGSVAFF
TRBV20-1	TRBJ2-7	-	-	TGCAGTGCTAGGGGGCCCTACGAGCAGTACTTC	CSARGPYEQYF
TRBV7-2	TRBJ2-7	-	-	TGTGCCAGCAGCTTAATAGCGTCCTACGAGCAGTACTTC	CASSLIASYEQYF
TRBV5-1	TRBJ2-1	-	-	TGCGCCAGCAGCTCTGTGACGGGACAACTCTACAATGAGCAGTTCTTC	CASSSVTGQLYNEQFF
TRBV7-2	TRBJ2-3	-	-	TGTGCCAGCAGCTTCATGGAGACTAGCACAGATACGCAGTATTTT	CASSFMETSTDTQYF
TRBV7-2	TRBJ2-1	TRBD2	-	TGTGCCAGCAGCTTGGGACGGGGGGGATTCTACAATGAGCAGTTCTTC	CASSLGRGGFYNEQFF
TRBV7-6	TRBJ1-2	-	-	TGTGCCAGCAGCTTAGGGCAGATATATGGCTACACCTTC	CASSLGQIYGYTF
TRBV27	TRBJ1-4	TRBD1	-	TGTGCCAGCAGTTTAGGACAGGCGGGCAAACTGTTTTTT	CASSLGQAGKLFF
TRBV29-1	TRBJ2-3	TRBD1	-	TGCAGCGTGGGGACAGCTAGCACAGATACGCAGTATTTT	CSVGTASTDTQYF
TRBV11-2	TRBJ2-5	TRBD1	-	TGTGCCAGCAGCATCAGACAGGGGGGGGAGACCCAGTACTTC	CASSIRQGGETQYF
TRBV7-2	TRBJ2-5	TRBD2	once	TGTGCCAGCAGCGCCCAACTAGCGGGGGCGGGGGAGCAGTACTTC	CASSAQLAGAGEQYF
TRBV29-1	TRBJ2-2	-	-	TGCAGCGTTCGGCGGGGTAGGCCCCCCGGGGAGCTGTTTTTT	CSVRRGRPPGELFF
TRBV11-2	TRBJ2-5	TRBD2	-	TGTGCCAGCAGCTCGATGGGACTAGCGGGCCAAGAGACCCAGTACTTC	CASSSMGLAGQETQYF
TRBV7-9	TRBJ1-6	-	-	TGTGCCAGCAGCTTAGCTTCCGGAGTCTATAATTCACCCCTCCACTTT	CASSLASGVYNSPLHF
TRBV7-9	TRBJ1-1	TRBD1	few	TGTGCCAGCGGAATGTCCCAACAGGGGTCGTCGGTAGCTTTCTTT	CASGMSQQGSSVAFF
TRBV10-3	TRBJ2-7	-	-	TGTGCCATCAGTGAGGGGGTTAACAGGTACGAGCAGTACTTC	CAISEGVNRYEQYF
TRBV28	TRBJ1-3	-	-	TGTGCCAGCAGTTTACCAGGCTCTGGAAACACCATATATTTT	CASSLPGSGNTIYF
TRBV7-2	TRBJ2-7	-	-	TGTGCCAGCAGCCGAGACATCTACGAGCAGTACTTC	CASSRDIYEQYF
TRBV18	TRBJ1-2	-	-	TGTGCCAGCTCACCAAATATGTACAGGGACGGCTATGGCTACACCTTC	CASSPNMYRDGYGYTF